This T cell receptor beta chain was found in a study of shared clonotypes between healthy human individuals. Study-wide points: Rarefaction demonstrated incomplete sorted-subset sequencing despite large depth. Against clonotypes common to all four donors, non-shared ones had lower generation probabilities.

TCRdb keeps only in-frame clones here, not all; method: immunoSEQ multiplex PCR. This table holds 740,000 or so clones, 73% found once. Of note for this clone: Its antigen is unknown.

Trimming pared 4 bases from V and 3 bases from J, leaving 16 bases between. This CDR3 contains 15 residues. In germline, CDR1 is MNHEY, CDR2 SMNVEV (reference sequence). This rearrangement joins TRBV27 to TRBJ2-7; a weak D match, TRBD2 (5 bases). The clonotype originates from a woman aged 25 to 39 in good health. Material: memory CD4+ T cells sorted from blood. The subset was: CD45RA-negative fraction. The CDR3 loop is CASSSFGSEHYEQYF. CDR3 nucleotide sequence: TGTGCCAGCAGTTCTTTCGGTAGCGAACACTACGAGCAGTACTTC.